Sequencing of this T cell receptor beta chain was carried out in a study of cytomegalovirus exposure and HLA in healthy donors. Findings of the study overall: Other equally common chains were less clonally expanded than HLA-associated TCR beta chains, a later analysis showed. Researchers catalogued 150 or so TCR beta chains as cytomegalovirus-associated. Versus the 666-donor mean, an Asian-associated ancestry cluster reportedly showed fewer N-insertions in a later analysis.

A note on this clone: What it recognizes is unknown.

This PCR relied on a set of 60 Vbeta primers and 13 Jbeta primers. Assay: immunoSEQ multiplex PCR; the TCRdb copy retains only in-frame clones and omits some. Of 150,000 to 200,000 clones in the sample, roughly four fifths were seen once. The CDR3 has 18 residues. Trimming pared 6 bases from V and 4 bases from J, leaving 24 bases between. Germline assignment: CDR1 LGHNT and CDR2 FRNRAP. Healthy individuals who donated bone marrow served as the donors. This sequence was found in a man aged 50 to 60 in good health and CMV-seropositive. The sample taken for sequencing was PBMCs. This chain links TRBV12-5 with TRBJ2-2; D perhaps matches TRBD1 (6 bases). CDR3 residues: CASGRSSGWGQGTGELFF. CDR3 in DNA: TGTGCTAGTGGCCGATCCTCTGGCTGGGGGCAAGGCACCGGGGAGCTGTTTTTT.